These 5 T cell receptor beta chains share one sample of origin, sequenced in a study of blood T cell repertoires in COVID-19. Sequencing was performed with immunoSEQ multiplex PCR; in TCRdb, only in-frame clones are kept and a portion is missing. The sample has some 120,000 clones, around three quarters seen once. What was sequenced was peripheral blood. Receptors originate from a man aged 35 to 55 with active or convalescent COVID-19.

The chain employs TRBV9 and TRBJ2-1; TRBD1 matches at 8 bases. The CDR3 totals 14 residues. Germline CDR1 SGDLS, CDR2 YYNGEE. Losses at the gene ends were 4 bases for V and 8 bases for J; bases not matched to a gene: 8. The DNA of the CDR3 is TGTGCCAGCAGCAAGAGACAGGGGAGCGATGAGCAGTTCTTC. This codes for CASSKRQGSDEQFF.

The gene calls are TRBV5-4 and TRBJ2-2; TRBD2 matches 9 bases. Germline V gene data show CDR1 as SGHNT and CDR2 as YYREEE (reference sequence). This CDR3 region has 16 residues. Unmatched junction bases numbered 6, after V lost 0 bases and J lost 6 bases. Here the CDR3 reads CASSLGAGGLSGELFF. The CDR3 DNA follows: TGTGCCAGCAGCTTGGGTGCGGGGGGGCTCTCCGGGGAGCTGTTTTTT.

This clone has more than one count but fewer than ten. This sequence joins TRBV7-9 and TRBJ1-1, with a tentative D call TRBD1 (6 bases). The V gene lost 1 base and the J gene lost 11 bases, with 14 bases spanning the gap. This CDR3 has 13 residues. The V gene's germline CDR1 is SEHNR and CDR2 FQNEAQ (reference sequence). CDR3 protein: CASSLETGLGAFF. Written as DNA, the CDR3 is TGTGCCAGCAGCTTAGAAACAGGGCTGGGGGCTTTCTTT.

J is TRBJ1-2 and V is TRBV18; weak D call: TRBD1 (6 bases). Germline V gives CDR1 KGHSH, CDR2 LQKENI. Trimming removed 2 bases from V and 8 bases from J, with 12 bases in between. The length of the CDR3 is 13 residues. CDR3 residues: CASSPKGETGYTF. CDR3 in DNA: TGTGCCAGCTCACCAAAGGGGGAAACGGGCTACACCTTC.

The chain links TRBV7-8 to TRBJ2-1; D might be TRBD2 (5 bases). The CDR3 is made up of 14 amino acids. Germline CDR1 and CDR2: SGHVS and FQNEAQ. V lost 1 base to trimming and J lost 3 bases, with 7 bases between them. CDR3 amino acids: CASSLVGDYNEQFF. For the CDR3, the DNA is TGTGCCAGCAGCTTAGTCGGGGACTACAATGAGCAGTTCTTC.